This TCR beta chain was retrieved from a study of CD8+ T cells in alopecia areata. Reverse transcription of extracted RNA yielded cDNA, which provided the sequencing template. Some clones are missing from TCRdb's copy, which holds only in-frame ones; the method was immunoSEQ multiplex PCR. The sample has 90,000 to 100,000 clones; under 70% are singletons. CDR3 length equals 15 residues. Per germline, CDR1 SGHDT and CDR2 YYEEEE. Trimming removed 0 bases at V and 8 bases at J, with 15 bases between. Treatment defined: oral pan-JAK inhibitor, 5-10 mg twice daily. The chain employs TRBV5-6 and TRBJ2-1; weak D call: TRBD2 (6 bases). Sequenced material: CD8+ T cells sorted from blood, taken at week 4, from a patient treated with tofacitinib. The source is a human donor with alopecia areata. The CDR3 DNA is TGTGCCAGCAGCTTGGCCGGCGGGGTAGGCGATGAGCAGTTCTTC. This encodes CASSLAGGVGDEQFF.